One and the same sample provided the 32 T cell receptor beta chains below, sequenced in a study of long-term antiretroviral therapy in people with HIV. Runs used v3.0 of the immunoSEQ assay and were done at survey level. Measured with immunoSEQ multiplex PCR; TCRdb has only the in-frame clones, and not every one. This table holds around 25,000 clones, 80% to 90% found once. Specimen: unsorted PBMCs, collected 3 years after starting antiretroviral therapy. The origin of the receptors is a man aged 18 to 35 with HIV.

Points on this clone: The same CDR3 is also encoded by other DNA sequences in this sample. The CDR3 DNA reads as TGTGCCAGCAGTGAGGGCTACGAGCAGTACTTC. Its translation is CASSEGYEQYF. The V call is TRBV25-1, the J call TRBJ2-7; D unclear. The germline V gene has CDR1 MGHDK and CDR2 SYGVNS. Between the trimmed V and J ends, which lost 3 bases and 3 bases, there was a span of 3 bases. There are 11 residues in the CDR3.

This rearrangement joins TRBV18 to TRBJ2-7, with 9 bases lining up with TRBD1. CDR1 is KGHSH and CDR2 is LQKENI in the germline V gene. The CDR3 extends over 15 amino acids. V shed 3 bases, J shed 6 bases, and the junction held 9 bases outside the gene matches. The CDR3 nucleotides are TGTGCCAGCTCACCTCCACCGGGACAGGGCGGCGAGCAGTACTTC. This translates into CASSPPPGQGGEQYF.

The chain uses TRBV2 and TRBJ1-1; D remains ambiguous. V shed 7 bases and J shed 4 bases, with 4 bases lying between them. CDR3 length equals 10 residues. CDR1 SNHLY and CDR2 FYNNEI come from the germline V gene. The CDR3 here is CASKATEAFF. The CDR3 DNA reads as TGTGCCAGCAAGGCCACTGAAGCTTTCTTT. The variable domain in full, completed from reference TRBV2 and TRBJ1-1, reads EPEVTQTPSHQVTQMGQEVILRCVPISNHLYFYWYRQILGQKVEFLVSFYNNEISEKSEIFDDQFSVERPDGSNFTLKIRSTKLEDSAMYFCASKATEAFFGQGTRLTVV.

Here the CDR3 DNA reads TGCGCCAGCAGCCAAGATTCAGATACGCAGTATTTT. Encoded protein: CASSQDSDTQYF. V usage is TRBV4-1 and J usage is TRBJ2-3; D remains ambiguous. V was cut by 0 bases and J by 4 bases, with 2 bases left in between. The germline V gene encodes CDR1 MGHRA and CDR2 YSYEKL. This CDR3 has 12 residues.

The chain carries TRBV27 and TRBJ2-7; no clear D gene. Germline V lookup: CDR1 MNHEY, CDR2 SMNVEV (reference sequence). With 2 bases removed from V and 3 bases from J, the gap between germline ends came to 8 bases. The CDR3 totals 13 residues. CDR3 amino acids: CASSLRPFYEQYF. The CDR3 region has the DNA TGTGCCAGCAGTTTAAGACCTTTCTACGAGCAGTACTTC.

The gene calls are TRBV5-6 and TRBJ2-1, with 7 nucleotides matching TRBD2. This CDR3 spans 15 amino acids. Germline V CDR1 and CDR2: SGHDT, YYEEEE. After removal of 7 bases from V and 3 bases from J, the junction contained 10 bases not matched to a gene. The CDR3 is CASVEGRGSYNEQFF. The DNA for the CDR3 is TGTGCCAGCGTCGAGGGGCGGGGGAGCTACAATGAGCAGTTCTTC.

The V call is TRBV6-1, the J call TRBJ1-1, with D possibly TRBD1 on 6 matching bases. Between the trimmed V and J ends, which lost 8 bases and 11 bases, there was a span of 15 bases. Germline loops: CDR1 MNHNS, CDR2 SASEGT. This CDR3 contains 11 residues. DNA of the CDR3: TGTGCCAGCGAATGGGACAAGAAGGCTTTCTTT. Encoded protein: CASEWDKKAFF.

The chain employs TRBV5-1 and TRBJ2-3, with D maybe TRBD1 (6 bases). In germline, CDR1 is SGHRS, CDR2 YFSETQ. This CDR3 is 14 amino acids long. Between the trimmed V and J ends, which lost 6 bases and 0 bases, there was a span of 11 bases. The CDR3 DNA reads as TGCGCCAGCACCGAAACAGGGAGCACAGATACGCAGTATTTT. It yields the protein CASTETGSTDTQYF.

The V call is TRBV5-4, the J call TRBJ2-3, with 8 bases aligning to TRBD2. CDR1 is SGHNT, CDR2 YYREEE, per germline (reference sequence). The CDR3 runs 15 residues. The V and J ends lost 3 bases and 6 bases, in that order; junction bases with no gene match: 9. CDR3 sequence reads: CASSSERGPRDTQYF. Here the CDR3 DNA reads TGTGCCAGCAGCTCAGAGCGGGGGCCGCGGGATACGCAGTATTTT.

The chain employs TRBV7-9 and TRBJ1-2; D is unclear. The CDR3 runs to 14 residues. Germline CDR1 SEHNR, CDR2 FQNEAQ (reference sequence). Trimming pared 1 base from V and 3 bases from J, leaving 9 bases between. The CDR3 loop reads CASSLGGRYYGYTF. The CDR3 DNA sequence: TGTGCCAGCAGCTTAGGTGGGCGGTACTATGGCTACACCTTC.

V and J are TRBV27 and TRBJ2-5, with 12 bases matching TRBD2. From germline, CDR1 is MNHEY and CDR2 SMNVEV (reference sequence). Trimming at V came to 8 bases and at J to 2 bases, leaving 3 bases not matched to a gene. This CDR3 region has 14 residues. The CDR3 sequence is CASGLAGGQETQYF. In nucleotides, the CDR3 is TGTGCCAGCGGTCTAGCGGGGGGGCAAGAGACCCAGTACTTC.

The chain combines TRBV19 with TRBJ1-5; a possible D gene is TRBD1 (5 bases). With 7 bases removed from V and 2 bases from J, the gap between germline ends came to 12 bases. Per the germline V gene, CDR1 is LNHDA and CDR2 is SQIVND (reference sequence). The length of the CDR3 is 14 residues. CDR3 region: CASKGREGNQPQHF. Written as DNA, the CDR3 is TGTGCCAGTAAGGGCAGGGAGGGCAATCAGCCCCAGCATTTT. Full variable domain (remainder filled in from reference TRBV19 and TRBJ1-5): DGGITQSPKYLFRKEGQNVTLSCEQNLNHDAMYWYRQDPGQGLRLIYYSQIVNDFQKGDIAEGYSVSREKKESFPLTVTSAQKNPTAFYLCASKGREGNQPQHFGDGTRLSIL.

CDR3 bases: TGCGCCAGCAGCCGCGGACAGTCCTACGAGCAGTACGTC. It codes for CASSRGQSYEQYV. The chain carries TRBV10-2 and TRBJ2-7; D possibly corresponds to TRBD1 (6 bases). Looked up from germline, CDR1 is WSHSY and CDR2 is SAAADI. V was shortened by 6 bases and J by 1 base, with 10 bases between the two germline ends. The CDR3 totals 13 residues.

The chain recombines TRBV5-1 with TRBJ2-2, with D possibly TRBD1 on 5 matching bases. Germline CDR1 is SGHRS and CDR2 is YFSETQ. This CDR3 comprises 15 residues. Trimming shortened V by 4 bases and J by 2 bases, and 12 bases separated the two germline ends. The CDR3 loop reads CASSQGAVNTGELFF. CDR3 sequence (DNA): TGCGCCAGCAGCCAAGGGGCAGTCAACACCGGGGAGCTGTTTTTT.

The table lists this clone with a count of one. This chain uses TRBV5-3 with TRBJ1-3, with D perhaps matching TRBD1 (5 bases). TRBV5-3 is sorted into the ORF group, with uncertain function. The CDR3 extends over 21 amino acids. The V gene lost 2 bases and the J gene lost 0 bases, with 27 bases spanning the gap. The chain's CDR3 is CARSFPRNLRAGHLSGNTIYF. The CDR3 DNA reads TGTGCCAGAAGCTTCCCCCGCAACCTTCGAGCAGGACATCTCTCTGGAAACACCATATATTTT.

The rearrangement links TRBV6-5 to TRBJ2-5; D might be TRBD1 (6 bases). The CDR3 loop spans 13 amino acids. Germline values: CDR1 MNHEY, CDR2 SVGAGI. Trimming stripped 7 bases from V and 7 bases from J, with 16 bases between. CDR3 residues: CASTSTGFGTQYF. The DNA for the CDR3 is TGTGCCAGCACTAGTACAGGGTTTGGGACCCAGTACTTC.

This chain connects TRBV5-1 to TRBJ2-1, with D perhaps TRBD1 or TRBD2 (7 bases each). CDR3 size: 14 residues. The V and J ends lost 7 bases and 0 bases respectively, with 11 bases between them. Germline values: CDR1 SGHRS, CDR2 YFSETQ. The CDR3 DNA follows: TGCGCCAGCCAGCGGGACAGCTCCTACAATGAGCAGTTCTTC. This translates into CASQRDSSYNEQFF.

The gene calls are TRBV28 and TRBJ1-5; D ambiguous. V was cut by 6 bases and J by 0 bases, with 12 bases left in between. CDR3 length equals 15 residues. Germline loops: CDR1 MDHEN, CDR2 SYDVKM. The CDR3 sequence: CASSHVAVSNQPQHF. The CDR3 bases are TGTGCCAGCAGCCATGTGGCAGTTAGCAATCAGCCCCAGCATTTT.

The rearrangement links TRBV10-3 to TRBJ1-5; D gene unclear. The CDR3 covers 15 residues. CDR1 and CDR2 (germline): ENHRY, SYGVKD. Trimming cost V 2 bases and J 3 bases, with 11 bases left between them. CDR3 loop: CAISERAGFNQPQHF. DNA of the CDR3: TGTGCCATCAGTGAGCGGGCCGGGTTCAATCAGCCCCAGCATTTT.

This clone was seen only once. The chain is built from TRBV7-3 and TRBJ2-5; no firm D call. There are 12 residues in the CDR3. The germline V and J ends were trimmed by 2 bases and 5 bases, with 6 bases remaining between them. Germline V gene sequence: CDR1 SGHTA, CDR2 FQGTGA. The CDR3 spells CASSLLGETQYF. The CDR3, as DNA: TGTGCCAGCAGCTTATTAGGGGAGACCCAGTACTTC. Full variable domain (missing parts from reference TRBV7-3 and TRBJ2-5): GAGVSQTPSNKVTEKGKYVELRCDPISGHTALYWYRQSLGQGPEFLIYFQGTGAADDSGLPNDRFFAVRPEGSVSTLKIQRTERGDSAVYLCASSLLGETQYFGPGTRLLVL.

This clone was detected only a few times. This chain links TRBV4-1 with TRBJ1-6, with a weak D call TRBD1 (6 bases). Trimming left V 1 base short and J 11 bases short, with 12 bases between. There are 14 residues in the CDR3. Per the germline V gene, CDR1 is MGHRA and CDR2 is YSYEKL. This CDR3 reads CASSQVGGGTPLHF. The CDR3 DNA sequence: TGCGCCAGCAGCCAAGTCGGGGGCGGAACACCCCTCCACTTT.

The V call is TRBV28, the J call TRBJ2-7; TRBD1 matches at 10 bases. Germline V gives CDR1 MDHEN, CDR2 SYDVKM. The CDR3 spans 15 residues. With 6 bases clipped from V and 4 bases from J, the junction kept 9 bases outside the gene matches. The CDR3 sequence: CASSPPGTGAYEQYF. Here the CDR3 DNA reads TGTGCCAGCAGCCCCCCCGGGACAGGGGCTTACGAGCAGTACTTC.

This sequence joins TRBV7-9 and TRBJ2-5, with D possibly TRBD1 on 6 matching bases. V was pared by 5 bases and J by 2 bases, with 12 bases between. CDR1 and CDR2 from the germline V gene are SEHNR and FQNEAQ (reference sequence). The CDR3 has 14 amino acids. CDR3 in amino acids: CASSNWDNQETQYF. The DNA of the CDR3 is TGTGCCAGCAGCAACTGGGACAATCAAGAGACCCAGTACTTC.

The rearrangement joins TRBV9 to TRBJ2-6, with a tentative D call TRBD1 (6 bases). V was pared by 4 bases and J by 4 bases, with 12 bases between. This CDR3 has 15 residues. CDR1 SGDLS and CDR2 YYNGEE come from the germline V gene. CDR3 protein: CASSTGWSGANVLTF. As DNA, the CDR3 is TGTGCCAGCAGCACAGGGTGGTCCGGGGCCAACGTCCTGACTTTC.

This clone was detected a few times. V usage is TRBV5-8 and J usage is TRBJ1-2; D unresolved. CDR1 and CDR2 from the germline V gene are SGHTS and YDEGEE. The V and J ends lost 2 bases and 6 bases respectively, with 17 bases between them. This CDR3 is built from 15 residues. The CDR3 reads CASSLEGSSSDGYTF. The CDR3 DNA is TGTGCCAGCAGCTTAGAAGGCAGTAGCTCGGATGGCTACACCTTC.

The chain combines TRBV4-1 with TRBJ1-5, with D perhaps matching TRBD1 (5 bases). Germline CDR1 and CDR2: MGHRA and YSYEKL. Trimming left V 3 bases short and J 6 bases short, with 18 bases between. This CDR3 is built from 16 residues. CDR3 in amino acids: CASSHGGYGAGQPQHF. The DNA for the CDR3 is TGCGCCAGCAGCCATGGAGGGTACGGGGCCGGTCAGCCCCAGCATTTT.

In this sample, this clone turned up a few times. This chain uses TRBV19 with TRBJ1-5; D remains ambiguous. Germline loops: CDR1 LNHDA, CDR2 SQIVND (reference sequence). Trimming left V 4 bases short and J 4 bases short, with 17 bases between. The CDR3 is 16 amino acids. The CDR3 sequence: CASSKDAWEWNQPQHF. CDR3 coding DNA: TGTGCCAGTAGTAAGGACGCCTGGGAGTGGAATCAGCCCCAGCATTTT.

The chain couples TRBV7-9 to TRBJ2-7, with TRBD2 matching over 9 bases. V shed 6 bases and J 0 bases; nucleotides not matched to a gene: 9. The CDR3 length is 16 residues. The germline gives CDR1 SEHNR, CDR2 FQNEAQ (reference sequence). DNA of the CDR3: TGTGCCAGCAGGGCGCTGCGGGGGGGCGGCTCCTACGAGCAGTACTTC. Translation gives CASRALRGGGSYEQYF.

The V and J genes are TRBV2 and TRBJ1-1; D unclear. The ends were cut back, 8 bases at V and 3 bases at J, with 16 bases in the middle. Germline assignment: CDR1 SNHLY and CDR2 FYNNEI. This CDR3 is 14 amino acids long. CDR3 protein: CASEGSFPYTEAFF. CDR3 bases: TGTGCCAGCGAGGGCAGTTTTCCGTACACTGAAGCTTTCTTT.

The V gene is TRBV6-6, the J gene TRBJ2-2, with unresolved D. Trimming stripped 6 bases from V and 4 bases from J, with 15 bases between. Germline CDR1 reads MNHNY; CDR2 reads SVGAGI (reference sequence). The CDR3 is 15 amino acids. The DNA for the CDR3 is TGTGCCAGCAGCCGCGACGGCCCGATCACCGGGGAGCTGTTTTTT. Translation: CASSRDGPITGELFF.

This chain connects TRBV2 to TRBJ2-1, with 10 bases matching TRBD1. The trim removed 3 bases at V and 6 bases at J, leaving 2 bases unmatched. Germline V gene lookup returns CDR1 SNHLY and CDR2 FYNNEI. The length of the CDR3 is 14 residues. CDR3 in amino acids: CASSDGTGVNEQFF. CDR3 nucleotides: TGTGCCAGCAGTGATGGGACAGGGGTCAATGAGCAGTTCTTC.

The CDR3 DNA reads TGTGCCAGTAGTATACAAGAGACCCAGTACTTC. It encodes CASSIQETQYF. The chain uses TRBV19 and TRBJ2-5; unclear D gene. Germline V gene data show CDR1 as LNHDA and CDR2 as SQIVND (reference sequence). Deletions cut 2 bases from V and 2 bases from J, with 0 bases between. This CDR3 is built from 11 residues.